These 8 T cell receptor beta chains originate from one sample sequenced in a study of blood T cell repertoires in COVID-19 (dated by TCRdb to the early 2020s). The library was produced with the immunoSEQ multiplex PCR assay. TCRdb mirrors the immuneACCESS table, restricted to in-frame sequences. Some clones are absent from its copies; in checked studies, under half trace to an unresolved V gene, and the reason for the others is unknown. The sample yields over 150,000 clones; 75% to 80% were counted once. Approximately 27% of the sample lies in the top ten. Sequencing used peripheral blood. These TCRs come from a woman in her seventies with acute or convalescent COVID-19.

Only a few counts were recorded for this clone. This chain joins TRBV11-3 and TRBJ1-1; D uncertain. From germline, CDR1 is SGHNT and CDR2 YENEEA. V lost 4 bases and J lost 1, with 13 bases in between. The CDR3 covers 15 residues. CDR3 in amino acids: CASSSAGARNTEAFF. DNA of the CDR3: TGTGCCAGCAGCTCGGCGGGCGCAAGGAACACTGAAGCTTTCTTT.

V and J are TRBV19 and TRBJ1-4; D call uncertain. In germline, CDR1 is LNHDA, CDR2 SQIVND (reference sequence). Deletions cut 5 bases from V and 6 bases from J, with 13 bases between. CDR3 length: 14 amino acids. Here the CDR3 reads CASSGFGRDEKLFF. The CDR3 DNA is TGTGCCAGTAGTGGGTTTGGGAGGGATGAAAAACTGTTTTTT.

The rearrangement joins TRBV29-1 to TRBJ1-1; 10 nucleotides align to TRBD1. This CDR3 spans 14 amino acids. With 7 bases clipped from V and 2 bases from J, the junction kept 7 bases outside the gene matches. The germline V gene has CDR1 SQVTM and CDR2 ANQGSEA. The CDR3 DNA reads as TGCAGCGGAAGACAGGGGGCGATTAACACTGAAGCTTTCTTT. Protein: CSGRQGAINTEAFF. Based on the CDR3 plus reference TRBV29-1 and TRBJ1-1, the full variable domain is SAVISQKPSRDICQRGTSLTIQCQVDSQVTMMFWYRQQPGQSLTLIATANQGSEATYESGFVIDKFPISRPNLTFSTLTVSNMSPEDSSIYLCSGRQGAINTEAFFGQGTRLTVV.

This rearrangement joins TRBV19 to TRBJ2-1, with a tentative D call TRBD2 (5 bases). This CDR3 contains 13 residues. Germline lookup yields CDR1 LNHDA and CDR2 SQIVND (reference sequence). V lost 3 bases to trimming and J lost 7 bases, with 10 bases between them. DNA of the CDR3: TGTGCCAGTAGTATTAGCGTTCCAAATGAGCAGTTCTTC. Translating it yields CASSISVPNEQFF.

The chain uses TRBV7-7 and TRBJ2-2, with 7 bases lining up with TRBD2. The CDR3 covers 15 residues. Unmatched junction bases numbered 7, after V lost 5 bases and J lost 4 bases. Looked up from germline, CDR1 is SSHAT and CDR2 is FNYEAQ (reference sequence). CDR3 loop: CASSPVSGVTGELFF. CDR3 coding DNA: TGTGCCAGCAGCCCAGTGAGCGGGGTCACCGGGGAGCTGTTTTTT.

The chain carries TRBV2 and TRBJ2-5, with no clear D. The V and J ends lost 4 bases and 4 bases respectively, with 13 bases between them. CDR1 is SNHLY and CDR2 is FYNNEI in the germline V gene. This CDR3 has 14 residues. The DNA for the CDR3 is TGTGCCAGCAGTGTTATTGGCATACGAGAGACCCAGTACTTC. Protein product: CASSVIGIRETQYF. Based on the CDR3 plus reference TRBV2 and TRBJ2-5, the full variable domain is EPEVTQTPSHQVTQMGQEVILRCVPISNHLYFYWYRQILGQKVEFLVSFYNNEISEKSEIFDDQFSVERPDGSNFTLKIRSTKLEDSAMYFCASSVIGIRETQYFGPGTRLLVL.

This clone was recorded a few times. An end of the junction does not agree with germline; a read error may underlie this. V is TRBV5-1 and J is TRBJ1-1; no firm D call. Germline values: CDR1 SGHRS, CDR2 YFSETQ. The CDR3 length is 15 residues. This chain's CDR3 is CASTLESAVNTEAFF. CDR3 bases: TGCGCCAGCACCTTGGAGTCGGCGGTGAACACTGAAGCTTTCTTT.

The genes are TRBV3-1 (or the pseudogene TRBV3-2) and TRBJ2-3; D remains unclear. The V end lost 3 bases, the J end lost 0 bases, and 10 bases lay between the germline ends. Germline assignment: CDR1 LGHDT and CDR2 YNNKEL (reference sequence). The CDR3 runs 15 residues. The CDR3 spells CASSHATASTDTQYF. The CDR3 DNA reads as TGTGCCAGCAGCCATGCTACAGCTAGCACAGATACGCAGTATTTT.